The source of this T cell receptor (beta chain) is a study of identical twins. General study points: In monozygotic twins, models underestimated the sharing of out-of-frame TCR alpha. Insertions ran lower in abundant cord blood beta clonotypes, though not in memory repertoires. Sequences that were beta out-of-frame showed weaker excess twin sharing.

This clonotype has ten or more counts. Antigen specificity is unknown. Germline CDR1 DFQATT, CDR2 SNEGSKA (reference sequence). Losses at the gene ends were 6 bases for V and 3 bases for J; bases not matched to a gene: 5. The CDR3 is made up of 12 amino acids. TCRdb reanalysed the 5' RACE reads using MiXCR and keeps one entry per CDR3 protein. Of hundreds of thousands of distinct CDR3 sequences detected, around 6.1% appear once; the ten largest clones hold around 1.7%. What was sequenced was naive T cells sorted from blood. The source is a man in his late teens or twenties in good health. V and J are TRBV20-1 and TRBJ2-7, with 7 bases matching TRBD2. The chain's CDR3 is CSAGREIYEQYF. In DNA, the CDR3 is TGCAGTGCAGGGCGGGAGATCTACGAGCAGTACTTC.